A single sample is the source of the 23 T cell receptor beta chains below, sequenced in a study of blood T cell repertoires in COVID-19. Profiling relied on immunoSEQ multiplex PCR, and the TCRdb table lists in-frame clones only, not all of them. The sample carries 50,000 or so clones, roughly 84% recorded once. Material: peripheral blood. Source of these receptors: a man between 35 and 55 years old with active COVID-19.

The rearrangement links TRBV6-1 to TRBJ1-4; 8 bases match TRBD1. The V segment lost 3 bases and the J segment 8 bases; nucleotides outside the gene matches: 14. CDR3 size: 17 residues. Germline CDR1 and CDR2: MNHNS and SASEGT. The CDR3 reads CASSDPSTGALWEKLFF. Written as DNA, the CDR3 is TGTGCCAGCAGTGATCCTTCGACAGGGGCCCTTTGGGAAAAACTGTTTTTT.

This rearrangement joins TRBV28 to TRBJ1-5; 8 bases line up with TRBD1. CDR3 length equals 16 residues. Trimming took 10 bases from V and 0 from J; bases not matched to a gene: 11. Germline CDR1 and CDR2: MDHEN and SYDVKM. The CDR3 loop reads CAIPKVQGASNQPQHF. In DNA, the CDR3 is TGTGCCATCCCCAAAGTCCAGGGGGCTAGCAATCAGCCCCAGCATTTT.

The V call is TRBV6-6, the J call TRBJ1-1; tentative D call: TRBD1 (6 bases). This CDR3 has 14 residues. The germline CDR1 and CDR2 sequences are MNHNY and SVGAGI (reference sequence). V was pared by 0 bases and J by 7 bases, with 12 bases between. CDR3 DNA: TGTGCCAGCAGTTACTCGGCAGGGGAGGGTGAAGCTTTCTTT. Amino acid sequence: CASSYSAGEGEAFF.

The V and J genes are TRBV5-1 and TRBJ2-7, with 9 positions matching TRBD1. Per the germline V gene, CDR1 is SGHRS and CDR2 is YFSETQ. The CDR3 has 14 amino acids. The trim removed 4 bases at V and 1 base at J, leaving 3 bases unmatched. The DNA for the CDR3 is TGCGCCAGCAGCGTAGGGACAGGGTCCTACGAGCAGTACTTC. Translation gives CASSVGTGSYEQYF.

V usage is TRBV18 and J usage is TRBJ1-4; D ambiguous. Trimming shortened V by 3 bases and J by 8 bases, and 10 bases separated the two germline ends. Germline V lookup: CDR1 KGHSH, CDR2 LQKENI. The CDR3 has 13 amino acids. This CDR3 is CASSPGQREKLFF. In DNA, the CDR3 is TGTGCCAGCTCACCTGGGCAGCGGGAAAAACTGTTTTTT.

V and J are TRBV13 and TRBJ2-6; 11 bases fit TRBD1. The CDR3 totals 18 residues. The germline V gene encodes CDR1 PRHDT and CDR2 FYEKMQ (reference sequence). V lost 3 bases to trimming and J lost 2 bases; unmatched junction nucleotides: 6. The CDR3 loop is CASSFRPGQGAGANVLTF. CDR3 DNA: TGTGCCAGCAGCTTCCGGCCGGGACAGGGGGCTGGGGCCAACGTCCTGACTTTC.

The chain uses TRBV5-1 and TRBJ2-1; no reliable D call. V lost 0 bases, J lost 4 bases, and 11 bases lay in between. CDR3 length: 15 residues. Germline assignment: CDR1 SGHRS and CDR2 YFSETQ. For the CDR3, the DNA is TGCGCCAGCAGCTTGGCGGTACTAAATTACAATGAGCAGTTCTTC. Translation gives CASSLAVLNYNEQFF.

The chain couples TRBV9 to TRBJ2-7; tentatively, D is TRBD2 (5 bases). The germline gives CDR1 SGDLS, CDR2 YYNGEE. Trimming removed 0 bases from V and 6 bases from J, with 10 bases in between. There are 13 residues in the CDR3. The CDR3 DNA reads TGTGCCAGCAGCGTAGATACGGGGAGCGAGCAGTACTTC. Translating gives CASSVDTGSEQYF. The variable domain in full, completed from reference TRBV9 and TRBJ2-7, reads DSGVTQTPKHLITATGQRVTLRCSPRSGDLSVYWYQQSLDQGLQFLIQYYNGEERAKGNILERFSAQQFPDLHSELNLSSLELGDSALYFCASSVDTGSEQYFGPGTRLTVT.

A remark on this clone: An end of the junction does not agree with germline; a read error may underlie this. The genes are TRBV5-8 and TRBJ2-1, with 8 bases aligning to TRBD1. The length of the CDR3 is 15 residues. Germline lookup yields CDR1 SGHTS and CDR2 YDEGEE. CDR3 sequence (DNA): TGTGCCAGCAGCTTGGCAGGGGGCGATATGACGGTGACAGTCTTC. Translation gives CASSLAGGDMTVTVF.

This clone has a single count. V and J are TRBV25-1 and TRBJ2-5; 7 positions match TRBD2. The CDR3 is made up of 13 amino acids. From germline, CDR1 is MGHDK and CDR2 SYGVNS. J gave up 2 bases and V 3 bases, and 0 bases lay outside the gene matches. CDR3 loop: CASSERGQETQYF. Here the CDR3 DNA reads TGTGCCAGCAGTGAGCGGGGGCAAGAGACCCAGTACTTC.

CDR3 nucleotides: TGTGCCAGCAGTACCGTGAGCGGCATTCTCAATGAGCAGTTCTTC. It is translated as CASSTVSGILNEQFF. The chain uses TRBV28 and TRBJ2-1; perhaps TRBD2 as D (5 bases). Deletions cut 5 bases from V and 6 bases from J, with 17 bases between. CDR1 and CDR2 (germline): MDHEN, SYDVKM. CDR3 size: 15 residues. The full variable domain, in which reference TRBV28 and TRBJ2-1 provide the parts outside the CDR3, is DVKVTQSSRYLVKRTGEKVFLECVQDMDHENMFWYRQDPGLGLRLIYFSYDVKMKEKGDIPEGYSVSREKKERFSLILESASTNQTSMYLCASSTVSGILNEQFFGPGTRLTVL.

The chain joins TRBV5-1 to TRBJ1-1, with D possibly matching TRBD1 (6 bases). CDR1 and CDR2 (germline): SGHRS, YFSETQ. The V end lost 4 bases, the J end lost 2 bases, and 15 bases lay between the germline ends. There are 15 residues in the CDR3. CDR3 protein: CASSRSGAVNTEAFF. The CDR3 bases are TGCGCCAGCAGCCGATCAGGGGCGGTAAACACTGAAGCTTTCTTT.

The V gene is TRBV27, the J gene TRBJ2-7; TRBD2 is a possible D gene (7 bases). Germline V lookup: CDR1 MNHEY, CDR2 SMNVEV (reference sequence). Trimming removed 4 bases at V and 7 bases at J, with 17 bases between. The CDR3 is made up of 14 amino acids. CDR3 sequence: CASSSSGTPQEQYF. CDR3 in DNA: TGTGCCAGCAGTTCAAGCGGGACACCTCAAGAGCAGTACTTC.

The chain has TRBV27 and TRBJ2-3; TRBD2 matches 9 bases. J was trimmed by 2 bases and V by 3 bases; bases with no gene match: 6. Germline CDR1 is MNHEY and CDR2 is SMNVEV (reference sequence). This CDR3 comprises 16 residues. As DNA, the CDR3 is TGTGCCAGCAGTTTGGGGGGGACTAGCTCCACAGATACGCAGTATTTT. Protein product: CASSLGGTSSTDTQYF.

The chain has TRBV7-2 and TRBJ2-7; 9 nucleotides match TRBD2. V was pared by 8 bases and J by 3 bases, with 11 bases of the junction left unmatched. CDR3 length: 15 residues. Germline-derived CDR1 and CDR2 are SGHTA and FQGNSA. The CDR3 here is CASASSGRFYYEQYF. The CDR3 region has the DNA TGTGCCAGCGCCTCCAGCGGGAGGTTTTACTACGAGCAGTACTTC.

The J gene is TRBJ2-1, the V gene TRBV18; D may be TRBD2 (6 bases). The CDR3 consists of 13 residues. With 0 bases removed from V and 9 bases from J, the gap between germline ends came to 9 bases. Germline V gene data show CDR1 as KGHSH and CDR2 as LQKENI. CDR3 residues: CASSPPGSTEQFF. CDR3 DNA: TGTGCCAGCTCACCACCCGGGAGTACTGAGCAGTTCTTC.

V and J are TRBV11-3 and TRBJ1-1, with a tentative D call TRBD1 (5 bases). CDR1 and CDR2 (germline): SGHNT, YENEEA. V lost 5 bases and J 3 bases, leaving 7 bases between the germline ends. The CDR3 is 12 amino acids. The CDR3 nucleotides read TGTGCCAGCAGCGAGACAGACACTGAAGCTTTCTTT. Translated: CASSETDTEAFF.

V gene TRBV2 combines with J gene TRBJ2-5; 8 bases map to TRBD2. Trimming removed 8 bases from V and 1 base from J; junction bases left unmatched: 12. CDR3 length: 16 residues. Germline V gene lookup returns CDR1 SNHLY and CDR2 FYNNEI. The chain's CDR3 is CASLSRAGALQETQYF. CDR3 bases: TGTGCCAGCCTATCCCGAGCGGGAGCGCTCCAAGAGACCCAGTACTTC.

The genes are TRBV6-1 and TRBJ2-1; 12 nucleotides line up with TRBD1. CDR3 size: 15 residues. J was trimmed by 9 bases and V by 0 bases; bases with no gene match: 3. CDR1 and CDR2 (germline): MNHNS, SASEGT. Written as DNA, the CDR3 is TGTGCCAGCAGTGAAGCCGGGACAGGGGGCATTGAGCAGTTCTTC. It is translated as CASSEAGTGGIEQFF.

This rearrangement joins TRBV19 to TRBJ2-5; 7 bases fit TRBD1. The CDR3 length is 15 residues. Germline assignment: CDR1 LNHDA and CDR2 SQIVND (reference sequence). Trimming removed 3 bases from V and 2 bases from J; junction bases left unmatched: 6. CDR3 in DNA: TGTGCCAGTAGTATGAATAAGGGACAGCAAGAGACCCAGTACTTC. This sequence encodes CASSMNKGQQETQYF.

This chain joins TRBV15 and TRBJ1-2; D uncertain. Trimming shortened V by 0 bases and J by 7 bases, and 15 bases separated the two germline ends. The CDR3 contains 15 residues. Germline V CDR1 and CDR2: LNHNV, YYDKDF (reference sequence). This CDR3 is CATSRDLSPTFGYTF. DNA for the CDR3: TGTGCCACCAGCAGAGACCTATCCCCAACTTTTGGCTACACCTTC.

This clone was detected only once. The gene calls are TRBV5-6 and TRBJ2-7, with 7 bases identical to TRBD2. Germline-derived CDR1 and CDR2 are SGHDT and YYEEEE. The CDR3 loop spans 14 amino acids. CDR3 sequence reads: CASSPGGRKGEQYF. The CDR3 DNA is TGTGCTAGCTCTCCCGGCGGGAGAAAAGGCGAGCAGTACTTC.

The V and J genes are TRBV3-1 (or the pseudogene TRBV3-2) and TRBJ2-2; 11 bases fit TRBD2. The J segment lost 8 bases and the V segment lost 2 bases, leaving 10 bases of the junction unmatched. CDR3 length: 17 residues. CDR1 and CDR2 (germline): LGHDT, YNNKEL (reference sequence). CDR3 protein: CASSQRGLAALRGELFF. The CDR3 DNA reads as TGTGCCAGCAGCCAAAGGGGACTAGCGGCTCTTAGGGGGGAGCTGTTTTTT.